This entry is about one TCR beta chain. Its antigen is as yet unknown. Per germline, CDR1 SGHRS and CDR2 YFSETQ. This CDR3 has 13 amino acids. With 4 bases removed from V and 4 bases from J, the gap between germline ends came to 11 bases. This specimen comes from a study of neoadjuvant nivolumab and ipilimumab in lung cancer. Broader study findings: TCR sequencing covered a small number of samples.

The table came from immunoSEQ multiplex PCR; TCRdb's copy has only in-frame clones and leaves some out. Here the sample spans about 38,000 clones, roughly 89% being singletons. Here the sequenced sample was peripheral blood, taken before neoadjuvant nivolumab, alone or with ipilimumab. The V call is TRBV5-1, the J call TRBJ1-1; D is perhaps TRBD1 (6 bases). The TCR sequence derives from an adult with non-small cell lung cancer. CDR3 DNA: TGCGCCAGCAGCCCGCAGGGGTCCACTGAAGCTTTCTTT. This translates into CASSPQGSTEAFF.